This passage covers 21 T cell receptor beta chains from one sample sequenced in a study of blood T cell repertoires in COVID-19. The table came from immunoSEQ multiplex PCR; TCRdb's copy has only in-frame clones and leaves some out. The sample has roughly 77,000 clones, around 74% seen once. Sequencing was done on a sample of peripheral blood. These receptors were taken from a human donor in a cohort sampled during active COVID-19.

The chain employs TRBV11-3 and TRBJ2-7; 8 bases agree with TRBD1. The germline V gene has CDR1 SGHNT and CDR2 YENEEA. This CDR3 region has 12 residues. With V trimmed by 7 bases and J by 7 bases, 6 bases remained unmatched. The CDR3 region is CASTADRGEQYF. The CDR3 region has the DNA TGTGCCAGCACCGCTGACAGGGGTGAGCAGTACTTC.

The V call is TRBV11-3, the J call TRBJ2-3; D not resolved. Germline values: CDR1 SGHNT, CDR2 YENEEA. This CDR3 has 12 residues. V shed 6 bases and J shed 3 bases, with 7 bases lying between them. The CDR3 protein is CASRSVTDTQYF. The CDR3 region has the DNA TGTGCCAGCAGGAGCGTTACAGATACGCAGTATTTT.

This chain connects TRBV6-5 to TRBJ2-3, with 7 bases identical to TRBD2. J gave up 0 bases and V 4 bases, and 4 bases lay outside the gene matches. Germline loops: CDR1 MNHEY, CDR2 SVGAGI. The length of the CDR3 is 15 residues. CDR3: CASSFTRGSTDTQYF. The CDR3 nucleotides read TGTGCCAGCAGTTTTACGCGGGGGAGCACAGATACGCAGTATTTT.

V and J are TRBV7-9 and TRBJ2-7; possible D gene TRBD1, 5 bases. Between the trimmed V and J ends, which lost 4 bases and 0 bases, there was a span of 10 bases. The CDR3 has 14 residues. The V gene's germline CDR1 is SEHNR and CDR2 FQNEAQ (reference sequence). The CDR3 loop is CASSYQGSSYEQYF. Here the CDR3 DNA reads TGTGCCAGCAGCTACCAGGGAAGCTCCTACGAGCAGTACTTC.

This clone has a handful of counts. The chain joins TRBV30 to TRBJ1-2; TRBD1 aligns across 7 bases. This CDR3 has 14 amino acids. Germline loops: CDR1 GTSNPN, CDR2 SVGIG (reference sequence). V trimming: 4 bases; J trimming: 8 bases; junction bases outside the gene matches: 13. The CDR3 here is CAWTRQGITEGYTF. In DNA form, the CDR3 reads TGTGCCTGGACACGACAGGGAATTACGGAGGGCTACACCTTC.

The CDR3 coding sequence is TGTGCCAGCAGGCCGCAGCGGGGGACTAACACCGGGGAGCTGTTTTTT. Translated: CASRPQRGTNTGELFF. The J gene is TRBJ2-2, the V gene TRBV28, with 8 bases aligning to TRBD2. Germline values: CDR1 MDHEN, CDR2 SYDVKM. The CDR3 has 16 residues. The V and J ends lost 6 bases and 2 bases, in that order; junction bases with no gene match: 8.

The genes are TRBV2 and TRBJ1-6, with 11 bases matching TRBD1. The germline gives CDR1 SNHLY, CDR2 FYNNEI. With 8 bases clipped from V and 10 bases from J, the junction kept 7 bases outside the gene matches. This CDR3 contains 14 residues. The CDR3 DNA sequence: TGTGCCAGCCGGCTGGACAGGGGGCTGTCACCCCTCCACTTT. This codes for CASRLDRGLSPLHF.

The chain recombines TRBV28 with TRBJ2-7; no reliable D call. V was trimmed by 1 base and J by 2 bases, leaving 9 bases between them. The length of the CDR3 is 14 residues. In germline, CDR1 is MDHEN, CDR2 SYDVKM. The chain's CDR3 is CASSLYAVAYEQYF. CDR3 DNA: TGTGCCAGCAGTTTATATGCAGTGGCCTACGAGCAGTACTTC.

The CDR3, as DNA: TGTGCCAGCAGCCTAACAGGGGCCCATGGCTACACCTTC. It encodes CASSLTGAHGYTF. The chain joins TRBV16 to TRBJ1-2; 7 positions agree with TRBD1. The germline V gene encodes CDR1 KGHSY and CDR2 FQNENV. Trimming removed 4 bases from V and 6 bases from J; junction bases left unmatched: 5. This CDR3 is built from 13 residues.

The V and J genes are TRBV18 and TRBJ2-2, with D tentatively TRBD1 (5 bases). From germline, CDR1 is KGHSH and CDR2 LQKENI. Deletions cut 4 bases from V and 1 base from J, with 7 bases between. The CDR3 has 14 amino acids. The CDR3 bases are TGTGCCAGCTCACTTGGACAGAACACCGGGGAGCTGTTTTTT. Translation gives CASSLGQNTGELFF.

The chain carries TRBV12-2 and TRBJ2-7; the tabulated D call, TRBD2, remains unverified against the DNA. TRBV12-2 is assigned pseudogene status. This CDR3 is built from 15 residues. CDR3 DNA: TGTGCAAGTCCCGCAAGCGGGGGAGCGTCGGGCGAGCAGTACTTC. Its translation is CASPASGGASGEQYF.

This clone was picked up one time. The chain couples TRBV6-5 to TRBJ2-7; 8 bases fit TRBD1. The CDR3 is 16 residues long. With V trimmed by 0 bases and J by 5 bases, 9 bases remained unmatched. The germline V gene has CDR1 MNHEY and CDR2 SVGAGI. CDR3 DNA sequence: TGTGCCAGCAGTTACTCGGTCTGGCAGGGGGCCAACGAGCAGTACTTC. This sequence encodes CASSYSVWQGANEQYF.

This clone came up a few times. The J gene is TRBJ2-1, the V gene TRBV29-1, with 7 bases aligning to TRBD2. Looked up from germline, CDR1 is SQVTM and CDR2 is ANQGSEA. With V trimmed by 1 base and J by 11 bases, 8 bases remained unmatched. This CDR3 region has 13 residues. CDR3 sequence: CSVEGGGRSQQFF. The CDR3 DNA reads TGCAGCGTTGAAGGCGGGGGTAGGTCCCAGCAGTTCTTC.

This sequence joins TRBV7-6 and TRBJ1-1; 9 bases line up with TRBD1. The CDR3 runs to 17 residues. Germline values: CDR1 SGHVS, CDR2 FNYEAQ. The V gene end was trimmed by 5 bases and the J gene end by 7 bases; junction bases not matched to a gene: 17. The DNA of the CDR3 is TGTGCCAGCAGCAGACAGGGGGGGGCGCGATCAATAGGTGAAGCTTTCTTT. Translation: CASSRQGGARSIGEAFF.

In this sample, this clone turned up a few times. The chain has TRBV6-2 or TRBV6-3 and TRBJ1-4; D is undetermined. CDR1 is MNHEY, CDR2 SVGEGT, per germline. V was clipped by 5 bases and J by 5 bases, with 12 bases between them. This CDR3 has 14 residues. The CDR3 DNA is TGTGCCAGCAGTACCCCACAGCCCAATGAAAAACTGTTTTTT. Encoded protein: CASSTPQPNEKLFF.

The rearrangement links TRBV11-3 to TRBJ2-7, with TRBD2 as a possible D gene (6 bases). Trimming stripped 4 bases from V and 2 bases from J, with 12 bases between. Germline-derived CDR1 and CDR2 are SGHNT and YENEEA. The length of the CDR3 is 14 residues. The CDR3 DNA reads as TGTGCCAGCAGCTATCTCGGAGGGCCCTACGAGCAGTACTTC. Translation: CASSYLGGPYEQYF.

A few counts support this clone. The V call is TRBV21-1, the J call TRBJ2-7; TRBD1 is the table's D call and was not checked against the DNA. TRBV21-1 is a documented pseudogene. This CDR3 contains 16 residues. CDR3 sequence reads: CASSKALGAPSYEQYF. CDR3 DNA sequence: TGTGCCAGCAGCAAAGCGCTGGGGGCCCCGTCCTACGAGCAGTACTTC.

This chain links TRBV11-2 with TRBJ1-2; the D gene is possibly TRBD1 (6 bases). The CDR3 has 17 amino acids. Germline V gene lookup returns CDR1 SGHAT and CDR2 FQNNGV. Trimming shortened V by 0 bases and J by 6 bases, and 20 bases separated the two germline ends. The chain's CDR3 is CASSLEPVGGRLDGYTF. The CDR3, as DNA: TGTGCCAGCAGCTTAGAGCCGGTAGGGGGACGTCTTGATGGCTACACCTTC.

This sequence joins TRBV10-1 and TRBJ1-1; perhaps TRBD1 as D (5 bases). Looked up from germline, CDR1 is WNHNN and CDR2 is SYGVQD (reference sequence). The CDR3 extends over 13 amino acids. Deletions cut 2 bases from V and 5 bases from J, with 9 bases between. In DNA, the CDR3 is TGCGCCAGCAGTGAGGGGGGGGTGACTGAAGCTTTCTTT. Residues: CASSEGGVTEAFF.

The chain recombines TRBV2 with TRBJ1-1, with a tentative D call TRBD1 (6 bases). CDR1 is SNHLY, CDR2 FYNNEI, per germline. The CDR3 length is 15 residues. V was clipped by 2 bases and J by 4 bases, with 14 bases between them. Here the CDR3 DNA reads TGTGCCAGCAGTGAAAGCAGGGGTCGGGGCACTGAAGCTTTCTTT. Translating gives CASSESRGRGTEAFF.

This sequence joins TRBV4-3 and TRBJ2-7; TRBD1 might be the D (5 bases). The CDR3 has 15 residues. Per germline, CDR1 LGHNA and CDR2 YSLEER. V lost 0 bases and J 2 bases, leaving 11 bases between the germline ends. CDR3: CASSQDHRGTYEQYF. CDR3 bases: TGCGCCAGCAGCCAAGATCATAGGGGAACCTACGAGCAGTACTTC.